One and the same sample provided the 29 T cell receptor beta chains below, sequenced in a study of T-cell memory formation after mild COVID-19. TCRdb reanalysed the 5' RACE reads using MiXCR and keeps one entry per CDR3 protein. Of under 600,000 distinct CDR3 sequences in the sample, roughly 22% were seen once. The sequenced sample consisted of PBMCs or a T cell subset sorted from them (not recorded which). These receptors all come from an adult woman who had mild COVID-19 (a few samples of this study predate the infection). Cell type and time point are not known.

This clonotype was counted only a few times. The chain carries TRBV7-9 and TRBJ2-7; perhaps D is TRBD1 or TRBD2 (5 bases each). This CDR3 has 15 residues. CDR1 is SEHNR, CDR2 FQNEAQ, per germline (reference sequence). V lost 1 base to trimming and J lost 3 bases, with 13 bases between them. The CDR3 bases are TGTGCCAGCAGCTTAGTTGGGACCAAGAGCTACGAGCAGTACTTC. This gives the protein CASSLVGTKSYEQYF.

This clonotype was counted only a few times. The rearrangement uses TRBV6-2 or TRBV6-3 and TRBJ1-5; 8 nucleotides line up with TRBD1. The V segment lost 6 bases and the J segment 0 bases; nucleotides outside the gene matches: 4. The CDR3 sequence is 15 residues long. CDR1 and CDR2 from the germline V gene are MNHEY and SVGEGT. CDR3 loop: CASRFDRGSNQPQHF. CDR3 nucleotide sequence: TGTGCCAGCAGATTCGACAGGGGTAGCAATCAGCCCCAGCATTTT.

This clonotype occurred a few times. The gene calls are TRBV5-1 and TRBJ1-2; TRBD1 matches 8 bases. This CDR3 region has 14 residues. The junction had 7 bases not matched to a gene; V was cut back by 2 bases and J by 7 bases. CDR1 SGHRS and CDR2 YFSETQ come from the germline V gene. For the CDR3, the DNA is TGCGCCAGCAGCTTCGGGCAGGGGGCGCTTGGCTACACCTTC. The encoded protein is CASSFGQGALGYTF.

This clonotype showed up many times. J is TRBJ1-2 and V is TRBV20-1, with 7 bases lining up with TRBD1. CDR3 length: 15 amino acids. J was trimmed by 3 bases and V by 0 bases; bases with no gene match: 7. The germline V gene encodes CDR1 DFQATT and CDR2 SNEGSKA (reference sequence). CDR3 in amino acids: CSARDTHRGDYGYTF. CDR3 nucleotides: TGCAGTGCTAGAGATACCCACAGGGGTGACTATGGCTACACCTTC.

The genes are TRBV2 and TRBJ2-2, with D hard to call. V was cut by 5 bases and J by 10 bases, with 11 bases left in between. Germline CDR1 reads SNHLY; CDR2 reads FYNNEI. This CDR3 contains 12 residues. This chain's CDR3 is CASSRPSVELFF. CDR3 nucleotides: TGTGCCAGCAGTCGCCCTTCTGTGGAGCTGTTTTTT. Combining the CDR3 with reference TRBV2 and TRBJ2-2 gives the whole variable domain EPEVTQTPSHQVTQMGQEVILRCVPISNHLYFYWYRQILGQKVEFLVSFYNNEISEKSEIFDDQFSVERPDGSNFTLKIRSTKLEDSAMYFCASSRPSVELFFGEGSRLTVL.

The CDR3 sequence is CASSAGDGNSPLHF. DNA of the CDR3: TGCGCCAGCAGCGCGGGGGATGGTAATTCACCCCTCCACTTT. The V and J genes are TRBV5-1 and TRBJ1-6; a possible D gene is TRBD1 (5 bases). V was clipped by 4 bases and J by 6 bases, with 11 bases between them. The germline gives CDR1 SGHRS, CDR2 YFSETQ. This CDR3 spans 14 amino acids.

The chain joins TRBV7-2 to TRBJ2-7, with 7 bases aligning to TRBD1. The V gene's germline CDR1 is SGHTA and CDR2 FQGNSA. This CDR3 spans 15 amino acids. The V gene end was trimmed by 3 bases and the J gene end by 3 bases; junction bases not matched to a gene: 8. The CDR3, as DNA: TGTGCCAGCAGCTTTAGGGACAGCAACCGCTACGAGCAGTACTTC. Its protein product is CASSFRDSNRYEQYF. Complete variable domain (other parts from reference TRBV7-2 and TRBJ2-7): GAGVSQSPSNKVTEKGKDVELRCDPISGHTALYWYRQSLGQGLEFLIYFQGNSAPDKSGLPSDRFSAERTGGSVSTLTIQRTQQEDSAVYLCASSFRDSNRYEQYFGPGTRLTVT.

V and J are TRBV20-1 and TRBJ1-5; D gene ambiguous. CDR1 is DFQATT and CDR2 is SNEGSKA in the germline V gene (reference sequence). This CDR3 is built from 13 residues. Deletions cut 7 bases from V and 1 base from J, with 11 bases between. This CDR3 reads CSVKGTSNQPQHF. DNA of the CDR3: TGCAGTGTAAAGGGAACGAGCAATCAGCCCCAGCATTTT.

J is TRBJ1-2 and V is TRBV12-3 or TRBV12-4; no clear D. CDR3 length equals 12 residues. V lost 6 bases and J 9 bases, leaving 14 bases between the germline ends. CDR3 region: CASSLSRFSYTF. The CDR3 DNA reads as TGTGCCAGCAGCCTATCTAGGTTCAGCTACACCTTC.

This clonotype occurred a few times. The chain combines TRBV7-9 with TRBJ2-7; D ambiguous. Trimming left V 6 bases short and J 6 bases short, with 15 bases between. The CDR3 runs 13 residues. Germline V lookup: CDR1 SEHNR, CDR2 FQNEAQ (reference sequence). The CDR3 nucleotides are TGTGCCAGCAGAACGGACGGTACCAGCGAGCAGTACTTC. Its translation is CASRTDGTSEQYF.

In its sample, this clonotype was seen a few times. This chain uses TRBV29-1 with TRBJ1-1, with D unclear. The V and J ends lost 7 bases and 4 bases respectively, with 19 bases between them. The CDR3 is 14 residues long. Germline-derived CDR1 and CDR2 are SQVTM and ANQGSEA. The CDR3 protein is CSASPVLLVTEAFF. Written as DNA, the CDR3 is TGCAGCGCCAGTCCCGTCCTACTGGTCACTGAAGCTTTCTTT. The complete variable domain, with remaining parts taken from reference TRBV29-1 and TRBJ1-1, reads SAVISQKPSRDICQRGTSLTIQCQVDSQVTMMFWYRQQPGQSLTLIATANQGSEATYESGFVIDKFPISRPNLTFSTLTVSNMSPEDSSIYLCSASPVLLVTEAFFGQGTRLTVV.

In its sample, this clonotype was seen a few times. DNA of the CDR3: TGCAGTGCAACGGGACAGGGAGTAGGTGAAGCTTTCTTT. It is translated as CSATGQGVGEAFF. The chain has TRBV20-1 and TRBJ1-1; 9 bases map to TRBD1. The J segment lost 7 bases and the V segment lost 6 bases, leaving 9 bases of the junction unmatched. The germline V gene encodes CDR1 DFQATT and CDR2 SNEGSKA (reference sequence). The CDR3 runs to 13 residues.

The sample holds a few counts of this clonotype. The chain employs TRBV4-1 and TRBJ2-7; 9 bases are a match to TRBD1. Per the germline V gene, CDR1 is MGHRA and CDR2 is YSYEKL. This CDR3 is built from 15 residues. Trimming cost V 1 base and J 2 bases; bases outside gene matches: 3. The CDR3 here is CASSQVRDRAYEQYF. CDR3 sequence (DNA): TGCGCCAGCAGCCAAGTTAGGGACAGGGCCTACGAGCAGTACTTC.

The gene calls are TRBV20-1 and TRBJ1-5; weak D call: TRBD1 (5 bases). The CDR3 runs to 14 residues. In germline, CDR1 is DFQATT, CDR2 SNEGSKA (reference sequence). V was cut by 3 bases and J by 1 base, with 10 bases left in between. This chain's CDR3 is CSASMGPSNQPQHF. The CDR3, as DNA: TGCAGTGCTAGTATGGGACCCAGCAATCAGCCCCAGCATTTT.

The chain employs TRBV4-1 and TRBJ2-1, with 9 bases matching TRBD2. After removal of 1 base from V and 6 bases from J, the junction contained 7 bases not matched to a gene. The CDR3 has 16 residues. Per germline, CDR1 MGHRA and CDR2 YSYEKL. The CDR3 bases are TGCGCCAGCAGCCAAGTGGCAGCGGGGGGCCTCAATGAGCAGTTCTTC. It translates to CASSQVAAGGLNEQFF.

The CDR3 spells CASSRSGNYGYTF. CDR3 in DNA: TGTGCCAGCTCACGGTCAGGGAACTATGGCTACACCTTC. V and J are TRBV18 and TRBJ1-2; D is perhaps TRBD1 (5 bases). CDR3 length: 13 amino acids. In germline, CDR1 is KGHSH, CDR2 LQKENI. The V end lost 4 bases, the J end lost 2 bases, and 8 bases lay between the germline ends.

In its sample, this clonotype was seen once. The chain couples TRBV5-1 to TRBJ2-1; a possible D gene is TRBD2 (7 bases). V was pared by 2 bases and J by 5 bases, with 11 bases between. CDR1 and CDR2 (germline): SGHRS, YFSETQ. The CDR3 runs 14 residues. CDR3 residues: CASSLWGGHNEQFF. The CDR3 bases are TGCGCCAGCAGCTTATGGGGGGGCCACAATGAGCAGTTCTTC.

This clonotype was counted a few times. The V and J genes are TRBV20-1 and TRBJ2-7; 9 bases are a match to TRBD2. The V and J ends lost 5 bases and 0 bases, in that order; junction bases with no gene match: 2. Germline V gene lookup returns CDR1 DFQATT and CDR2 SNEGSKA (reference sequence). The CDR3 has 13 residues. The CDR3 coding sequence is TGCAGTGCTGGTAGCGGGAGCTCCTACGAGCAGTACTTC. Translated: CSAGSGSSYEQYF.

This clonotype was counted only a few times. J is TRBJ2-7 and V is TRBV7-9; 7 bases align to TRBD1. The CDR3 covers 13 residues. Unmatched junction bases numbered 6, after V lost 6 bases and J lost 4 bases. Per germline, CDR1 SEHNR and CDR2 FQNEAQ (reference sequence). CDR3 loop: CASRSGQQYEQYF. DNA of the CDR3: TGTGCCAGCAGATCGGGACAGCAGTACGAGCAGTACTTC.

V usage is TRBV20-1 and J usage is TRBJ1-2; the D is unclear. The length of the CDR3 is 12 residues. V lost 8 bases to trimming and J lost 8 bases, with 18 bases between them. CDR1 is DFQATT, CDR2 SNEGSKA, per germline (reference sequence). The CDR3 bases are TGCAGTTCTCCGGGTTTAACGGGGGGCTACACCTTC. It specifies CSSPGLTGGYTF.

This chain connects TRBV6-2 or TRBV6-3 to TRBJ1-5; 7 positions agree with TRBD1. The CDR3 extends over 14 amino acids. V was clipped by 7 bases and J by 7 bases; unmatched bases: 10. CDR1 MNHEY and CDR2 SVGEGT come from the germline V gene. CDR3 sequence: CASTRPGQPQPQHF. CDR3 DNA: TGTGCCAGCACCCGCCCGGGACAGCCGCAGCCCCAGCATTTT.

This clonotype appeared a few times. The chain has TRBV29-1 and TRBJ2-3; D remains ambiguous. CDR3 length: 15 residues. Trimming removed 4 bases from V and 3 bases from J, with 17 bases in between. Germline CDR1 and CDR2: SQVTM and ANQGSEA. The chain's CDR3 is CSVGPPGGVTDTQYF. The CDR3 bases are TGCAGCGTTGGACCCCCTGGTGGGGTGACAGATACGCAGTATTTT.

In this sample, this clonotype turned up a few times. The chain couples TRBV5-1 to TRBJ2-2; no reliable D call. V lost 1 base to trimming and J lost 0 bases, with 7 bases between them. CDR1 SGHRS and CDR2 YFSETQ come from the germline V gene. The CDR3 length is 15 residues. This CDR3 is CASSLSWANTGELFF. CDR3 coding DNA: TGCGCCAGCAGCTTGTCATGGGCGAACACCGGGGAGCTGTTTTTT.

CDR3 amino acids: CASSFRNRGTQPQHF. In DNA form, the CDR3 reads TGTGCCAGCAGTTTCAGAAACAGGGGTACTCAGCCCCAGCATTTT. The rearrangement links TRBV12-3 or TRBV12-4 to TRBJ1-5, with 7 bases fitting TRBD1. J lost 6 bases, V lost 3 bases, and 8 bases had no gene match. The CDR3 has 15 amino acids.

This clonotype was picked up a small number of times. This chain links TRBV6-2 or TRBV6-3 with TRBJ2-7; 7 bases are shared with TRBD1. The junction had 6 bases not matched to a gene; V was cut back by 2 bases and J by 5 bases. The CDR3 is 14 residues long. The V gene's germline CDR1 is MNHEY and CDR2 SVGEGT. CDR3 protein: CASSYTGELNEQYF. The CDR3 region has the DNA TGTGCCAGCAGTTACACAGGGGAACTGAACGAGCAGTACTTC.

The chain has TRBV4-3 and TRBJ2-1; D may be TRBD1 or TRBD2 (6 bases each). CDR3 length: 17 residues. V was pared by 0 bases and J by 0 bases, with 12 bases between. From germline, CDR1 is LGHNA and CDR2 YSLEER. The CDR3 sequence is CASSQDLGGLSYNEQFF. Written as DNA, the CDR3 is TGCGCCAGCAGCCAAGATCTCGGGGGCCTCTCCTACAATGAGCAGTTCTTC.

V and J are TRBV2 and TRBJ2-7; no clear D. The CDR3 has 14 residues. V lost 5 bases, J lost 7 bases, and 18 bases lay in between. The V gene's germline CDR1 is SNHLY and CDR2 FYNNEI. The chain's CDR3 is CASSHEQTKREQYF. The CDR3 bases are TGTGCCAGCAGTCACGAGCAAACCAAGAGAGAGCAGTACTTC.

This clonotype has more than one count but fewer than ten. The chain combines TRBV7-9 with TRBJ1-2; no definite D call. V was trimmed by 3 bases and J by 3 bases, leaving 8 bases between them. The CDR3 covers 13 residues. Per germline, CDR1 SEHNR and CDR2 FQNEAQ (reference sequence). The CDR3 protein is CASSFVRDYGYTF. The CDR3 coding sequence is TGTGCCAGCAGCTTTGTCCGGGACTATGGCTACACCTTC.

This clonotype was seen ten or more times. The rearrangement uses TRBV5-1 and TRBJ2-1; D is undetermined. The CDR3 consists of 12 residues. The V end lost 4 bases, the J end lost 5 bases, and 7 bases lay between the germline ends. Per the germline V gene, CDR1 is SGHRS and CDR2 is YFSETQ. Written as DNA, the CDR3 is TGCGCCAGCAGCCTTAGGAACAATGAGCAGTTCTTC. This translates into CASSLRNNEQFF.